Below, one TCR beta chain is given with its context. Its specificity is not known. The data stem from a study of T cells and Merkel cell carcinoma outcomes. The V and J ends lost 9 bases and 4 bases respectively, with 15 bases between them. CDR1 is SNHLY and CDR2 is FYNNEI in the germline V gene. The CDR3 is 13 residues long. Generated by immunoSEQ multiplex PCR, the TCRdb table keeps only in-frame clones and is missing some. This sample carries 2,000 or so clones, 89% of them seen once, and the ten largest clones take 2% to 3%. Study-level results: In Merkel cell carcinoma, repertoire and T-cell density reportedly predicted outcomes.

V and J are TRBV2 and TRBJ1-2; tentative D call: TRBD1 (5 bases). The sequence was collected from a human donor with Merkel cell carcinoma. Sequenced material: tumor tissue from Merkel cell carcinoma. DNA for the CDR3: TGTGCCAGGGTATCGGGGGATCGCTATGGCTACACCTTC. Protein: CARVSGDRYGYTF. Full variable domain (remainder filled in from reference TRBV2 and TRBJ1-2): EPEVTQTPSHQVTQMGQEVILRCVPISNHLYFYWYRQILGQKVEFLVSFYNNEISEKSEIFDDQFSVERPDGSNFTLKIRSTKLEDSAMYFCARVSGDRYGYTFGSGTRLTVV.